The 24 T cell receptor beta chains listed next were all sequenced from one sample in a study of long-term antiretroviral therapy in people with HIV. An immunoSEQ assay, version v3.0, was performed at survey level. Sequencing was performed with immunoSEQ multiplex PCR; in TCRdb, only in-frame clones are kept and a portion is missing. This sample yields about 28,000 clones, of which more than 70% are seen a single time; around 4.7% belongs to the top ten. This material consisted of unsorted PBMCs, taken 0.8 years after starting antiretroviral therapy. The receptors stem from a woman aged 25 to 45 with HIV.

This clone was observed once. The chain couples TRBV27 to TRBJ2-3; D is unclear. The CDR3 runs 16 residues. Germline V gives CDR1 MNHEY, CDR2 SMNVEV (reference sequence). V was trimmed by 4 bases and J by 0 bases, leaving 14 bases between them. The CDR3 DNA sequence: TGTGCCAGCAGTTCCCTTCCTTCCCCTAGCACAGATACGCAGTATTTT. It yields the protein CASSSLPSPSTDTQYF.

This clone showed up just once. In DNA, the CDR3 is TGCGCCAGCAGCACGGGACAGGGAAACTATGGCTACACCTTC. Amino acid sequence: CASSTGQGNYGYTF. This chain joins TRBV5-1 and TRBJ1-2; 9 nucleotides match TRBD1. CDR1 is SGHRS, CDR2 YFSETQ, per germline. The CDR3 has 14 residues. With V trimmed by 4 bases and J by 2 bases, 3 bases remained unmatched.

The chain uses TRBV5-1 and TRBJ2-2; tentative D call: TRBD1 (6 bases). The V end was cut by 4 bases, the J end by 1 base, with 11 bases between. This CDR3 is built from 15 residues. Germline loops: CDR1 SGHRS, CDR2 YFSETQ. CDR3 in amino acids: CASSLGHQNTGELFF. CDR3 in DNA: TGCGCCAGCAGCCTGGGACACCAGAACACCGGGGAGCTGTTTTTT. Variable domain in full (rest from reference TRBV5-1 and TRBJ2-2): KAGVTQTPRYLIKTRGQQVTLSCSPISGHRSVSWYQQTPGQGLQFLFEYFSETQRNKGNFPGRFSGRQFSNSRSEMNVSTLELGDSALYLCASSLGHQNTGELFFGEGSRLTVL.

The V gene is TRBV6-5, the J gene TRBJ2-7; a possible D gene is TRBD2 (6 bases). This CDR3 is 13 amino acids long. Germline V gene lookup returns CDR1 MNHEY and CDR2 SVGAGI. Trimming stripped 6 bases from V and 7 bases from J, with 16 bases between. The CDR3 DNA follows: TGTGCCAGCAGCTCGGGCCTACGGGGGGAGCAGTACTTC. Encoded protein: CASSSGLRGEQYF.

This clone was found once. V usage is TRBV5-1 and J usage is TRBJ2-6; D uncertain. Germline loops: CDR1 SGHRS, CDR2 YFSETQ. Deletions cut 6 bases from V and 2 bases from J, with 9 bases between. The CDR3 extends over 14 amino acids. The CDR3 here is CASNRSPGANVLTF. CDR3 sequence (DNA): TGCGCCAGCAATAGATCCCCTGGGGCCAACGTCCTGACTTTC. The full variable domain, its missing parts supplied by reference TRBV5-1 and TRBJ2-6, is KAGVTQTPRYLIKTRGQQVTLSCSPISGHRSVSWYQQTPGQGLQFLFEYFSETQRNKGNFPGRFSGRQFSNSRSEMNVSTLELGDSALYLCASNRSPGANVLTFGAGSRLTVL.

The CDR3 sequence is CASSASDPGTGLKNIQYF. CDR3 DNA sequence: TGTGCCAGCAGTGCGTCGGACCCTGGGACAGGCCTCAAAAACATTCAGTACTTC. V and J are TRBV25-1 and TRBJ2-4; 8 nucleotides align to TRBD1. V lost 4 bases to trimming and J lost 3 bases; unmatched junction nucleotides: 14. The CDR3 runs to 18 residues. Germline CDR1 MGHDK, CDR2 SYGVNS.

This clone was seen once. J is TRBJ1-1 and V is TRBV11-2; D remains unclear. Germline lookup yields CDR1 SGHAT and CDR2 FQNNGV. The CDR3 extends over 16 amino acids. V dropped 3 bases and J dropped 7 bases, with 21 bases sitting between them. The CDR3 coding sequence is TGTGCCAGCAGCTTCCGTGATCTGGGGTATGGTTTTGAAGCTTTCTTT. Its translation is CASSFRDLGYGFEAFF. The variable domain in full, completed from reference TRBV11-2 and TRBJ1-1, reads EAGVAQSPRYKIIEKRQSVAFWCNPISGHATLYWYQQILGQGPKLLIQFQNNGVVDDSQLPKDRFSAERLKGVDSTLKIQPAKLEDSAVYLCASSFRDLGYGFEAFFGQGTRLTVV.

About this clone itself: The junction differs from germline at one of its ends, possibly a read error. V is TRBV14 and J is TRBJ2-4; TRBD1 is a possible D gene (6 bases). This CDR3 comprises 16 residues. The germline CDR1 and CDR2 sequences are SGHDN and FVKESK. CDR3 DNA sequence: TGTGCCAGCAGCCAAACAGGGTACGCGGCCAACAACATTCAGTACTTC. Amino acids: CASSQTGYAANNIQYF.

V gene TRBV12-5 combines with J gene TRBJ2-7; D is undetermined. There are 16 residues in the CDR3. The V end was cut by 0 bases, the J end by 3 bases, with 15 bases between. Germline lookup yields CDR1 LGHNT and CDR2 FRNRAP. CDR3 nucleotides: TGTGCTAGTGGTTTGGTACCTAGGGAAGTAGGCTACGAGCAGTACTTC. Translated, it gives CASGLVPREVGYEQYF. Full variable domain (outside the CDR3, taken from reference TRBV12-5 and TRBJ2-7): DARVTQTPRHKVTEMGQEVTMRCQPILGHNTVFWYRQTMMQGLELLAYFRNRAPLDDSGMPKDRFSAEMPDATLATLKIQPSEPRDSAVYFCASGLVPREVGYEQYFGPGTRLTVT.

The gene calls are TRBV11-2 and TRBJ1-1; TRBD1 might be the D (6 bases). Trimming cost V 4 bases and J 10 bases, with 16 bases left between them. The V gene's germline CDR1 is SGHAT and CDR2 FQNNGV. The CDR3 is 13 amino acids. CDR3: CASSSIGGGRAFF. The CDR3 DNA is TGTGCCAGCAGCTCTATAGGGGGGGGGCGAGCTTTCTTT.

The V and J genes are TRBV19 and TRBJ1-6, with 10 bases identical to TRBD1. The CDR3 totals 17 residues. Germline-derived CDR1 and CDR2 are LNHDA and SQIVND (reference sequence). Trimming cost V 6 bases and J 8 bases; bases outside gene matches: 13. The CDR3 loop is CASRPNKDRGQYSPLHF. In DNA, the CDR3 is TGTGCCAGTAGACCGAATAAAGACAGGGGGCAATATTCACCCCTCCACTTT.

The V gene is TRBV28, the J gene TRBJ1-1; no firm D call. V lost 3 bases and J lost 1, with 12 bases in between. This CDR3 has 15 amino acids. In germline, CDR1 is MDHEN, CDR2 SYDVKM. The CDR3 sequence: CASSLAGIGNTEAFF. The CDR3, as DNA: TGTGCCAGCAGTTTGGCAGGAATAGGGAACACTGAAGCTTTCTTT.

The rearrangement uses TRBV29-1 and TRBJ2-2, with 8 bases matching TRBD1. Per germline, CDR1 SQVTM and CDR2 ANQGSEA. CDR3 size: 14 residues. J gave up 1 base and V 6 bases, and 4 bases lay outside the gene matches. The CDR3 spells CSVRDRLNTGELFF. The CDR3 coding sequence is TGCAGCGTGAGGGACAGGTTGAACACCGGGGAGCTGTTTTTT.

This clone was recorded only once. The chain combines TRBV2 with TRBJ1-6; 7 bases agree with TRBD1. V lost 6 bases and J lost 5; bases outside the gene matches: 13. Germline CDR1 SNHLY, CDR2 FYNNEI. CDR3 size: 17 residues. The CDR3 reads CASSAKGAEVNNSPLHF. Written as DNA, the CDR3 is TGTGCCAGCAGCGCTAAGGGGGCTGAAGTTAATAATTCACCCCTCCACTTT. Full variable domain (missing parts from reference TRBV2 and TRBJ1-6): EPEVTQTPSHQVTQMGQEVILRCVPISNHLYFYWYRQILGQKVEFLVSFYNNEISEKSEIFDDQFSVERPDGSNFTLKIRSTKLEDSAMYFCASSAKGAEVNNSPLHFGNGTRLTVT.

The CDR3 nucleotides read TGTGCCATCAGTGGACCGGGACTAGCGGTGAGCACAGATACGCAGTATTTT. Translating it yields CAISGPGLAVSTDTQYF. The chain uses TRBV10-3 and TRBJ2-3; 11 positions agree with TRBD2. V shed 4 bases and J 0 bases; nucleotides not matched to a gene: 6. Germline V gene lookup returns CDR1 ENHRY and CDR2 SYGVKD. CDR3 length: 17 amino acids.

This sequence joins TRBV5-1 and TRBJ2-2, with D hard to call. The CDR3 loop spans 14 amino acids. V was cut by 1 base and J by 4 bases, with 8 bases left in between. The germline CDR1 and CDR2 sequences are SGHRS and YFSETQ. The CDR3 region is CASSLQQLTGELFF. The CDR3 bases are TGCGCCAGCAGCTTGCAACAGCTCACCGGGGAGCTGTTTTTT.

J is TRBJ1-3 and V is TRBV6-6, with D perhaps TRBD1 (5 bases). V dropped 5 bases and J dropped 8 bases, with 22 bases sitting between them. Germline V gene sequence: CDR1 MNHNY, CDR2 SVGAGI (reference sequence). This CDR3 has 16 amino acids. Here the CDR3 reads CASSHTSGLKGDTIYF. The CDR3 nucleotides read TGTGCCAGCAGTCACACATCGGGGCTGAAGGGCGACACCATATATTTT.

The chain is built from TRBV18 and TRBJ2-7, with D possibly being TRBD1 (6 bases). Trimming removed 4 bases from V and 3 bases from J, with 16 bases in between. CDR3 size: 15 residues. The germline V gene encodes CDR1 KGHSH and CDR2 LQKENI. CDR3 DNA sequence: TGTGCCAGCTCACTAGGACCACAGGGAAACTACGAGCAGTACGTC. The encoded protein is CASSLGPQGNYEQYV.

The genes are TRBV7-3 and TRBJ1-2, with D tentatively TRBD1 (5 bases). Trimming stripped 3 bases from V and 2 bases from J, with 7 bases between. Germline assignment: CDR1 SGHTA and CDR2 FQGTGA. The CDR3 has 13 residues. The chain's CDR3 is CASSLGLNYGYTF. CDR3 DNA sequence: TGTGCCAGCAGCTTGGGGCTGAACTATGGCTACACCTTC.

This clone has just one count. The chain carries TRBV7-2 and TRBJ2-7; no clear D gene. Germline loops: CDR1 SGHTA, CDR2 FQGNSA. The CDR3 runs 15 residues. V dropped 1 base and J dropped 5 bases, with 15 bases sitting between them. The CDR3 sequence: CASSLGVRRDDEQYF. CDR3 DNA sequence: TGTGCCAGCAGCTTAGGGGTCAGAAGAGACGACGAGCAGTACTTC.

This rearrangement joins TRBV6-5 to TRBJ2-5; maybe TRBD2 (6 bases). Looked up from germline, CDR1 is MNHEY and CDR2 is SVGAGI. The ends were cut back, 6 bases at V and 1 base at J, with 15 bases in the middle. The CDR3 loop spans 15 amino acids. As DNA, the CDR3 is TGTGCCAGCAGCCGGGACGGGGGAGTCCAAGAGACCCAGTACTTC. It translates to CASSRDGGVQETQYF.

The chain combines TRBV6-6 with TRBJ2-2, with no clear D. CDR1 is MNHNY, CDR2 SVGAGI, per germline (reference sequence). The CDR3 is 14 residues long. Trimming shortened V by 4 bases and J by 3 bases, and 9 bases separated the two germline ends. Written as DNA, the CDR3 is TGTGCCAGCAGTTCAAGGCCCGACACCGGGGAGCTGTTTTTT. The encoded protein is CASSSRPDTGELFF.

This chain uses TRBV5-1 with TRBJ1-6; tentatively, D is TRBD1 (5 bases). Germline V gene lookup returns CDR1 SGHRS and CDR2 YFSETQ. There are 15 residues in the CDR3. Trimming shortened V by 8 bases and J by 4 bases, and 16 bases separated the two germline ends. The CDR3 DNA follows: TGCGCCAGTCAGACAGCTTACCTGTATAATTCACCCCTCCACTTT. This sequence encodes CASQTAYLYNSPLHF.

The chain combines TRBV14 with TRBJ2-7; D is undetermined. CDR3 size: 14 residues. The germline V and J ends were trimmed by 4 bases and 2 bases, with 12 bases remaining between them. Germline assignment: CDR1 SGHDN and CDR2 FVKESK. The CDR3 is CASSRGNGPYEQYF. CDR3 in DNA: TGTGCCAGCAGCCGTGGGAACGGCCCCTACGAGCAGTACTTC.